A single sample gave rise to the 19 T cell receptor beta chains below, sequenced in a study of cytomegalovirus exposure and HLA in healthy donors. The PCR ran on 60 Vbeta and 13 Jbeta primers. Method: immunoSEQ multiplex PCR; TCRdb's copy keeps in-frame clones and lacks some. The sample shows some 96,000 clones, 64% of them seen only once. Sequenced: PBMCs. The receptors were sampled from a man aged 60-69 years in good health and CMV-seronegative.

The gene calls are TRBV5-6 and TRBJ1-6; D is possibly TRBD1 (5 bases). Per the germline V gene, CDR1 is SGHDT and CDR2 is YYEEEE. Trimming took off 3 bases at V and 6 bases at J, with 13 bases between the two ends. This CDR3 has 15 residues. The CDR3 protein is CASSSLGEANSPLHF. The CDR3, as DNA: TGTGCCAGCAGCTCCCTGGGGGAGGCTAATTCACCCCTCCACTTT.

V is TRBV10-1 and J is TRBJ1-2; TRBD1 matches at 8 bases. The V gene end was trimmed by 8 bases and the J gene end by 3 bases; junction bases not matched to a gene: 2. This CDR3 contains 12 residues. Germline CDR1 reads WNHNN; CDR2 reads SYGVQD (reference sequence). The CDR3 is CASETGDYGYTF. CDR3 sequence (DNA): TGCGCCAGCGAGACAGGGGACTATGGCTACACCTTC.

The V call is TRBV2, the J call TRBJ1-1; D perhaps matches TRBD1 (5 bases). Germline V gene lookup returns CDR1 SNHLY and CDR2 FYNNEI. V was cut by 6 bases and J by 6 bases, with 14 bases left in between. The CDR3 runs to 13 residues. The CDR3 is CASRGESGPEAFF. CDR3 sequence (DNA): TGTGCCAGCAGGGGGGAAAGCGGGCCTGAAGCTTTCTTT.

The gene calls are TRBV18 and TRBJ1-6, with 9 positions matching TRBD1. CDR1 and CDR2 from the germline V gene are KGHSH and LQKENI. V was pared by 4 bases and J by 9 bases, with 13 bases of the junction left unmatched. The CDR3 contains 17 residues. For the CDR3, the DNA is TGTGCCAGCTCACTAATTCCGGGACAGGGAATCGGTTCACCCCTCCACTTT. This sequence encodes CASSLIPGQGIGSPLHF.

This chain links TRBV5-1 with TRBJ1-1; TRBD1 is a possible D gene (5 bases). Germline assignment: CDR1 SGHRS and CDR2 YFSETQ. The V end was cut by 4 bases, the J end by 8 bases, with 18 bases between. The CDR3 extends over 14 amino acids. In DNA form, the CDR3 reads TGCGCCAGCAGCATTACCGGTTTACCAGGGGAAGCTTTCTTT. Its protein product is CASSITGLPGEAFF. Using reference TRBV5-1 and TRBJ1-1 for the parts outside the CDR3, the full variable domain is KAGVTQTPRYLIKTRGQQVTLSCSPISGHRSVSWYQQTPGQGLQFLFEYFSETQRNKGNFPGRFSGRQFSNSRSEMNVSTLELGDSALYLCASSITGLPGEAFFGQGTRLTVV.

Only a few counts were recorded for this clone. The chain couples TRBV5-4 to TRBJ2-3; 12 nucleotides agree with TRBD2. The V and J ends lost 2 bases and 7 bases, in that order; junction bases with no gene match: 5. The CDR3 covers 15 residues. Germline-derived CDR1 and CDR2 are SGHNT and YYREEE (reference sequence). The CDR3 loop is CASSLMTSGSNTQYF. Here the CDR3 DNA reads TGTGCCAGCAGCTTAATGACTAGCGGGAGTAATACGCAGTATTTT.

The chain carries TRBV6-4 and TRBJ2-7, with D possibly TRBD1 on 6 matching bases. The CDR3 extends over 13 amino acids. Germline V gene lookup returns CDR1 MRHNA and CDR2 SNTAGT. V dropped 3 bases and J dropped 3 bases, with 9 bases sitting between them. CDR3 amino acids: CASSEGQFYEQYF. For the CDR3, the DNA is TGTGCCAGCAGTGAAGGACAGTTCTACGAGCAGTACTTC.

The chain employs TRBV27 and TRBJ1-3, with TRBD1 matching over 7 bases. Germline V gene data show CDR1 as MNHEY and CDR2 as SMNVEV (reference sequence). The CDR3 runs to 15 residues. With 5 bases clipped from V and 0 bases from J, the junction kept 4 bases outside the gene matches. The CDR3 sequence: CASSPGQFSGNTIYF. DNA of the CDR3: TGTGCCAGCAGTCCGGGACAGTTCTCTGGAAACACCATATATTTT.

This chain links TRBV5-1 with TRBJ2-3, with 7 bases matching TRBD1. V gave up 4 bases and J gave up 5 bases; unmatched junction bases: 7. The CDR3 sequence is 14 residues long. Germline loops: CDR1 SGHRS, CDR2 YFSETQ. CDR3 sequence (DNA): TGCGCCAGCAGCGATCCGGGACAGTTAGATACGCAGTATTTT. It is translated as CASSDPGQLDTQYF.

The chain uses TRBV6-5 and TRBJ2-3; D unresolved. Trimming shortened V by 3 bases and J by 0 bases, and 10 bases separated the two germline ends. Germline lookup yields CDR1 MNHEY and CDR2 SVGAGI. The CDR3 has 15 amino acids. The CDR3 DNA reads TGTGCCAGCAGTTATCTCAGAACAAGCACAGATACGCAGTATTTT. Its translation is CASSYLRTSTDTQYF.

CDR3 sequence: CASITPRGNTEAFF. The CDR3 DNA reads TGTGCCAGCATCACCCCTCGAGGGAACACTGAAGCTTTCTTT. The J gene is TRBJ1-1, the V gene TRBV6-6; D call uncertain. The V gene lost 7 bases and the J gene lost 1 base, with 13 bases spanning the gap. In germline, CDR1 is MNHNY, CDR2 SVGAGI (reference sequence). This CDR3 is built from 14 residues.

The J gene is TRBJ2-1, the V gene TRBV4-1; tentative D call: TRBD2 (6 bases). The CDR3 runs 12 residues. The ends were cut back, 0 bases at V and 10 bases at J, with 7 bases in the middle. The germline CDR1 and CDR2 sequences are MGHRA and YSYEKL. As DNA, the CDR3 is TGCGCCAGCAGCCAAGAGCGGGACGAGCAGTTCTTC. Protein sequence: CASSQERDEQFF.

This chain uses TRBV6-1 with TRBJ1-1, with TRBD1 matching over 8 bases. CDR1 MNHNS and CDR2 SASEGT come from the germline V gene. The ends lost 4 bases at V and 2 bases at J; junction bases unmatched: 12. The length of the CDR3 is 17 residues. The CDR3 sequence is CASSVTGGSGGNTEAFF. The CDR3 DNA reads as TGTGCCAGCAGTGTTACAGGGGGATCGGGGGGAAACACTGAAGCTTTCTTT.

The chain uses TRBV6-6 and TRBJ1-5, with 7 bases that match TRBD1. CDR1 and CDR2 from the germline V gene are MNHNY and SVGAGI (reference sequence). CDR3 size: 16 residues. With 0 bases clipped from V and 6 bases from J, the junction kept 8 bases outside the gene matches. The CDR3 bases are TGTGCCAGCAGTTACTCGACAGGGCCCAATAGTCAGCCCCAGCATTTT. Protein: CASSYSTGPNSQPQHF.

V usage is TRBV28 and J usage is TRBJ1-2, with D tentatively TRBD1 (6 bases). The CDR3 is 14 residues long. The germline V gene has CDR1 MDHEN and CDR2 SYDVKM. V lost 9 bases to trimming and J lost 2 bases, with 16 bases between them. The CDR3 sequence: CASREGGSNYGYTF. DNA of the CDR3: TGTGCCAGTAGGGAGGGGGGGAGCAACTATGGCTACACCTTC.

This clone was recorded once. The V and J genes are TRBV4-2 and TRBJ2-3; perhaps TRBD2 as D (5 bases). V was pared by 1 base and J by 6 bases, with 11 bases between. Germline CDR1 is LGHNA and CDR2 is YNFKEQ. The CDR3 length is 14 residues. CDR3 amino acids: CASSQGTRLDTQYF. DNA for the CDR3: TGTGCCAGCAGCCAAGGAACTAGGTTGGATACGCAGTATTTT.

To note about this clone: Other DNA sequences in this sample translate to the same CDR3. The chain couples TRBV5-1 to TRBJ1-1, with TRBD1 as a possible D gene (5 bases). Germline CDR1 SGHRS, CDR2 YFSETQ. V lost 0 bases and J lost 4, with 16 bases in between. The CDR3 covers 16 residues. CDR3 DNA sequence: TGCGCCAGCAGCTTGGATCAAGGGGCCCTGAGCACTGAAGCTTTCTTT. It codes for CASSLDQGALSTEAFF.

The genes are TRBV27 and TRBJ1-4; D is uncertain. The V end was cut by 5 bases, the J end by 13 bases, with 17 bases between. CDR1 and CDR2 from the germline V gene are MNHEY and SMNVEV (reference sequence). CDR3 size: 13 residues. The CDR3 loop is CASSRNTAQALFF. The DNA of the CDR3 is TGTGCCAGCAGTAGAAACACGGCCCAGGCACTGTTTTTT.

The sample holds a few counts of this clone. V is TRBV18 and J is TRBJ1-5; D possibly corresponds to TRBD1 (6 bases). Trimming cost V 8 bases and J 4 bases, with 15 bases left between them. The germline gives CDR1 KGHSH, CDR2 LQKENI. The CDR3 consists of 14 residues. The CDR3 nucleotides are TGTGCCAGCCGCTGGGGGCACGGGAATCAGCCCCAGCATTTT. Protein product: CASRWGHGNQPQHF.